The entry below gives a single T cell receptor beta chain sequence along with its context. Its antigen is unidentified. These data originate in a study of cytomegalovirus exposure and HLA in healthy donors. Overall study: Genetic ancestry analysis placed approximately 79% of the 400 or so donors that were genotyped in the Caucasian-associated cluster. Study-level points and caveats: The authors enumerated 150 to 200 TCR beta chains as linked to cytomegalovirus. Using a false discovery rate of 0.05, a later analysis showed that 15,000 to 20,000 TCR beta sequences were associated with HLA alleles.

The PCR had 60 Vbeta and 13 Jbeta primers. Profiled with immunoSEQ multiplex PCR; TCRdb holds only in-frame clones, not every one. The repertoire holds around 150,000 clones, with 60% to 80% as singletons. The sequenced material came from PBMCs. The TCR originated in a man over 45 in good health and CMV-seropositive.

The CDR3 sequence: CASSLASSGDTQYF. In nucleotides, the CDR3 is TGCGCCAGCAGCTTGGCTTCTAGCGGGGATACGCAGTATTTT. The V call is TRBV5-1, the J call TRBJ2-3, with 8 bases that match TRBD2. Germline CDR1 and CDR2: SGHRS and YFSETQ. The CDR3 has 14 amino acids. V shed 0 bases and J 6 bases; nucleotides not matched to a gene: 3.